This is a list of T cell receptor beta chains from one sample in a study of molecular identifiers for immune sequencing clone quantification. TCRdb reanalysed the PCR reads using MiXCR and keeps one entry per CDR3 protein. The table shows more than 300,000 distinct CDR3 sequences, with about 21% occurring only once. Sequenced input: naive CD8+ T cells from blood, with Jurkat cell RNA spiked in. Source of these receptors: a human donor in good health. Some libraries in this study had Jurkat cell RNA spiked in. The CDR3 runs from the conserved cysteine through the conserved F or W. A D gene is named only where the DNA matches it firmly. Where a row states a size, it is once, few, many or the class of an expanded clone; other rows omit it.

J | length | V | D | size | CDR3 | DNA
TRBJ2-3 | 14 | TRBV4-3 | TRBD2 | many | CASSQGRGTDTQYF | TGCGCCAGCAGCCAGGGGAGGGGCACAGATACGCAGTATTTT
TRBJ2-7 | 15 | TRBV7-3 | TRBD1 | . | CASSPTGGSGYEQYF | TGTGCCAGCAGTCCTACAGGGGGCTCCGGCTACGAGCAGTACTTC
TRBJ1-1 | 14 | TRBV4-3 | . | few | CASSRQGEGTEAFF | TGCGCCAGCAGCCGCCAGGGAGAGGGCACTGAAGCTTTCTTT
TRBJ1-5 | 15 | TRBV4-1 | TRBD1 | many | CASSRTGVSNQPQHF | TGCGCCAGCAGCCGTACAGGGGTCAGCAATCAGCCCCAGCATTTT
TRBJ2-3 | 17 | TRBV10-3 | TRBD1 | . | CAISEASGTVSTDTQYF | TGTGCCATCAGTGAGGCCTCCGGGACAGTTAGCACAGATACGCAGTATTTT
TRBJ2-1 | 16 | TRBV27 | TRBD2 | few | CASSPPTSGDRDEQFF | TGTGCCAGCAGTCCTCCGACTAGCGGGGACCGGGATGAGCAGTTCTTC
TRBJ2-7 | 13 | TRBV30 | . | many | CAWVDRSSYEQYF | TGTGCCTGGGTGGACCGAAGCTCCTACGAGCAGTACTTC
TRBJ2-7 | 13 | TRBV4-3 | . | many | CASSQEQGWEQYF | TGCGCCAGCAGCCAAGAACAGGGCTGGGAGCAGTACTTC
TRBJ2-3 | 13 | TRBV24-1 | . | . | CATSEPNTDTQCF | TGTGCCACCAGTGAGCCGAACACAGATACGCAGTGTTTT
TRBJ1-1 | 14 | TRBV6-6 | . | many | CASSYGKGYTEAFF | TGTGCCAGCAGTTACGGGAAGGGGTACACTGAAGCTTTCTTT
TRBJ1-5 | 13 | TRBV19 | . | many | CASSIVIYQPQHF | TGTGCCAGTAGTATAGTTATCTATCAGCCCCAGCATTTT
TRBJ2-7 | 17 | TRBV30 | . | . | CAWSPPRDPIPLGEQYF | TGTGCCTGGAGTCCTCCCCGCGATCCCATTCCTTTGGGAGAGCAGTACTTC
TRBJ2-1 | 16 | TRBV13 | . | . | CASSPPGWSSYNEQFF | TGTGCCAGCAGCCCCCCGGGGTGGAGCTCCTACAATGAGCAGTTCTTC
TRBJ2-7 | 14 | TRBV5-1 | . | . | CASSPDSNSYERYF | TGCGCCAGCAGCCCGGACAGTAACTCCTACGAGCGGTACTTC
TRBJ1-2 | 13 | TRBV11-2 | . | . | CASSLPRQVGYTF | TGTGCCAGCAGCTTACCCCGACAGGTTGGCTACACCTTC
TRBJ2-7 | 14 | TRBV7-6 | TRBD1 | many | CASSLGQGGGEQYF | TGCGCCAGCAGCCTGGGACAGGGTGGAGGCGAGCAGTACTTC
TRBJ2-4 | 14 | TRBV29-1 | TRBD1 | many | CSVTPGGGRNIQYF | TGCAGCGTTACACCAGGGGGCGGGCGAAACATTCAGTACTTC
TRBJ2-3 | 18 | TRBV4-3 | . | . | CASSQFGPLLSSTDTQYF | TGCGCCAGCAGCCAATTCGGGCCTCTTTTGTCTAGCACAGATACGCAGTATTTT
TRBJ2-7 | 14 | TRBV5-1 | . | many | CASSYLVSSYEQYF | TGCGCCAGCAGCTACTTAGTGAGCTCCTACGAGCAGTACTTC
TRBJ2-5 | 14 | TRBV12-3/TRBV12-4 | . | many | CASSSQATQETQYF | TGTGCCAGCAGTTCCCAGGCGACCCAAGAGACCCAGTACTTC
TRBJ2-5 | 14 | TRBV9 | . | few | CASSSLWGLGAQYF | TGTGCCAGCAGCTCCCTCTGGGGCCTCGGGGCCCAGTACTTC
TRBJ2-3 | 15 | TRBV10-2 | TRBD2 | few | CASSGSSGPTDTQYF | TGCGCCAGCAGTGGATCTAGCGGCCCCACAGATACGCAGTATTTT
TRBJ2-7 | 14 | TRBV4-2 | . | many | CASSQVGTDYEQYF | TGTGCCAGCAGCCAAGTTGGCACGGACTACGAGCAGTACTTC
TRBJ2-7 | 14 | TRBV7-6 | . | many | CASSPEVGWGEQYF | TGTGCCAGCAGCCCGGAGGTGGGTTGGGGCGAGCAGTACTTC
TRBJ1-1 | 12 | TRBV7-9 | . | . | CASSYEEAEAFF | TGTGCCAGCAGTTATGAGGAGGCAGAGGCTTTCTTT
TRBJ1-5 | 16 | TRBV4-1 | . | many | CASSQVGGDSNQPQHF | TGCGCCAGCAGCCAAGTTGGGGGGGATAGCAATCAGCCCCAGCATTTT
TRBJ2-3 | 15 | TRBV6-2/TRBV6-3 | TRBD2 | . | CASSSSGGAIDTQYF | TGTGCCAGCAGCTCTAGCGGGGGGGCCATAGATACGCAGTATTTT
TRBJ1-2 | 16 | TRBV3-1 | . | . | CASSQVFGGLNYGYTF | TGTGCCAGCAGCCAAGTCTTCGGGGGCCTTAACTATGGCTACACCTTC
TRBJ2-7 | 13 | TRBV20-1 | . | many | CSARPTLTYEQYF | TGCAGTGCTAGACCGACACTGACCTACGAGCAGTACTTC
TRBJ2-7 | 14 | TRBV15 | . | many | CATAPGTGRYEQYF | TGTGCCACCGCACCCGGGACGGGCCGATACGAGCAGTACTTC
TRBJ2-7 | 15 | TRBV28 | . | many | CASSLMQSSSYEQYF | TGTGCCAGCAGTTTAATGCAGTCTAGCTCCTACGAGCAGTACTTC
TRBJ2-7 | 14 | TRBV7-8 | . | . | CASSLAADTYEQYF | TGTGCCAGCAGCTTAGCCGCAGATACCTACGAGCAGTACTTC